The sequence of this TCR beta chain was determined in a study of cytomegalovirus exposure and HLA in healthy donors. Study information: Of around 400 genotyped donors, roughly 76% grouped in the Caucasian-associated ancestry cluster. Study-level points and caveats: What was likely a sequencing artifact was a cluster of highly shared sequence variants. TCR beta chains numbering 150 to 200 were designated cytomegalovirus-associated.

PCR involved 60 Vbeta and 13 Jbeta primers. TCRdb's table, derived via immunoSEQ multiplex PCR, lists solely in-frame clones and lacks some. There are fewer than 180,000 clones in the sample; under 75% occur only once, and roughly 6.8% lies in the top ten. This clone was detected only a few times. Its antigen remains unknown. This CDR3 region has 15 residues. V shed 2 bases, J shed 7 bases, and the junction held 9 bases outside the gene matches. Germline CDR1 SGHRS, CDR2 YFSETQ. The receptor comes from a woman in her fifties or sixties in good health and CMV-seropositive. The chain has TRBV5-1 and TRBJ2-1; TRBD2 agrees at 7 bases. What was sequenced was PBMCs. This chain's CDR3 is CASSFMPRRENEQFF. The CDR3 coding sequence is TGCGCCAGCAGCTTCATGCCCCGGCGGGAGAATGAGCAGTTCTTC.